This T cell receptor (beta chain) was sequenced for a study of blood T cell repertoires in COVID-19. As processed by the authors: From reference gene primer amplification, estimates of nucleated cell counts were derived. The method was immunoSEQ multiplex PCR; TCRdb's version includes in-frame clones alone and lacks a portion of them. V, J and clone size derive from that table, while D and trimming were established from the DNA sequence. This sample carries about 340,000 clones, approximately 82% of them seen once, and the ten largest clones take 2.5% to 3.5%. The CDR3 sequence is 16 residues long. V shed 0 bases, J shed 6 bases, and the junction held 2 bases outside the gene matches. Germline-derived CDR1 and CDR2 are SGHTA and FQGTGA.

The chain combines TRBV7-3 with TRBJ2-2; 12 positions agree with TRBD2. The TCR originated in a man aged 25 to 40 with active or convalescent COVID-19. The sample taken for sequencing was peripheral blood. The CDR3 nucleotides are TGTGCCAGCAGCTTAACGCTAGCGGGAGGGCCCGGGGAGCTGTTTTTT. Translated: CASSLTLAGGPGELFF. Full variable domain (remainder filled in from reference TRBV7-3 and TRBJ2-2): GAGVSQTPSNKVTEKGKYVELRCDPISGHTALYWYRQSLGQGPEFLIYFQGTGAADDSGLPNDRFFAVRPEGSVSTLKIQRTERGDSAVYLCASSLTLAGGPGELFFGEGSRLTVL.